This is a list of T cell receptor beta chains from one sample in a study of technical replicates of blood from four donors. Repertoires were generated with immunoSEQ multiplex PCR, while TCRdb's copy carries only in-frame clones and drops some. This table holds tens of thousands of clones, roughly 94% found once. The sequencing input was T cells isolated from PBMCs. All receptors come from a human donor in good health. The CDR3 runs from the conserved cysteine through the conserved F or W. The order of the fields is J gene, V gene, clone size, D gene, CDR3 protein, CDR3 DNA. D genes are given only for firm matches. Clone size, where shown, is once, few, many, or a class for clones that have expanded.

j_gene: TRBJ1-5; v_gene: TRBV10-3; abundance: few; d_gene: .; CDR3aa: CAISVYSNQPQHF; CDR3nt: TGTGCCATCAGTGTCTATAGCAATCAGCCCCAGCATTTT
j_gene: TRBJ2-7; v_gene: TRBV4-1; abundance: .; d_gene: TRBD1; CDR3aa: CASSQWGQGSYEQYF; CDR3nt: TGCGCCAGCAGCCAGTGGGGACAGGGGTCCTACGAGCAGTACTTC
j_gene: TRBJ2-6; v_gene: TRBV27; abundance: .; d_gene: .; CDR3aa: CASSLVGLVNSGANVLTF; CDR3nt: TGTGCCAGCAGTTTAGTCGGTCTAGTCAACTCTGGGGCCAACGTCCTGACTTTC
j_gene: TRBJ2-7; v_gene: TRBV5-4; abundance: .; d_gene: .; CDR3aa: CASSPAAGSSYEQYF; CDR3nt: TGTGCCAGCAGCCCTGCGGCGGGGAGCTCCTACGAGCAGTACTTC
j_gene: TRBJ2-7; v_gene: TRBV29-1; abundance: .; d_gene: .; CDR3aa: CSAIEWGHRSYEQYF; CDR3nt: TGCAGCGCCATAGAATGGGGCCATCGCTCCTACGAGCAGTACTTC
j_gene: TRBJ2-6; v_gene: TRBV6-5; abundance: .; d_gene: TRBD1; CDR3aa: CASSYGGTGGVLTF; CDR3nt: TGTGCCAGCAGTTACGGGGGGACAGGGGGCGTCCTGACTTTC
j_gene: TRBJ1-2; v_gene: TRBV19; abundance: .; d_gene: .; CDR3aa: CASSISPDGVHAYGYTF; CDR3nt: TGTGCCAGTAGTATATCCCCTGACGGAGTCCATGCCTATGGCTACACCTTC
j_gene: TRBJ2-2; v_gene: TRBV4-2; abundance: .; d_gene: .; CDR3aa: CASSQESGRTGELFF; CDR3nt: TGTGCCAGCAGCCAAGAATCGGGAAGAACCGGGGAGCTGTTTTTT
j_gene: TRBJ2-5; v_gene: TRBV7-6; abundance: .; d_gene: .; CDR3aa: CASSLATRGGETQYF; CDR3nt: TGTGCCAGCAGCTTAGCCACAAGGGGGGGGGAGACCCAGTACTTC
j_gene: TRBJ1-2; v_gene: TRBV2; abundance: .; d_gene: .; CDR3aa: CASSERRNYGYTF; CDR3nt: TGTGCCAGCAGTGAAAGGAGGAACTATGGCTACACCTTC
j_gene: TRBJ2-7; v_gene: TRBV28; abundance: .; d_gene: .; CDR3aa: CATLGGPDRPQSYEQYF; CDR3nt: TGTGCCACCTTAGGCGGGCCAGACAGGCCCCAATCCTACGAGCAGTACTTC
j_gene: TRBJ2-7; v_gene: TRBV28; abundance: .; d_gene: TRBD1; CDR3aa: CASRVTGYPYEQYF; CDR3nt: TGTGCCAGCAGGGTGACAGGGTACCCCTACGAGCAGTACTTC
j_gene: TRBJ1-1; v_gene: TRBV2; abundance: .; d_gene: TRBD1; CDR3aa: CASSPQQGTNTEAFF; CDR3nt: TGTGCCAGCAGCCCCCAACAGGGGACGAACACTGAAGCTTTCTTT
j_gene: TRBJ1-1; v_gene: TRBV7-9; abundance: .; d_gene: TRBD1; CDR3aa: CASSRRDRDTEAFF; CDR3nt: TGTGCCAGCAGCCGCCGGGACAGGGATACTGAAGCTTTCTTT
j_gene: TRBJ2-5; v_gene: TRBV6-1; abundance: .; d_gene: .; CDR3aa: CASQGLSYQETQYF; CDR3nt: TGCGCCTCCCAGGGACTGTCATACCAAGAGACCCAGTACTTC
j_gene: TRBJ2-7; v_gene: TRBV7-9; abundance: .; d_gene: .; CDR3aa: CASSPPRGPYEQYF; CDR3nt: TGTGCCAGCAGCCCACCCAGGGGTCCCTACGAGCAGTACTTC
j_gene: TRBJ2-2; v_gene: TRBV5-4; abundance: .; d_gene: .; CDR3aa: CASSPSLTVQAELFF; CDR3nt: TGTGCCAGCAGCCCCTCTTTAACAGTTCAGGCTGAGCTGTTTTTT
j_gene: TRBJ1-2; v_gene: TRBV19; abundance: .; d_gene: .; CDR3aa: CASSPSGFTNNYGYTF; CDR3nt: TGTGCCAGTAGTCCTTCAGGGTTCACCAATAACTATGGCTACACCTTC
j_gene: TRBJ2-2; v_gene: TRBV7-7; abundance: .; d_gene: .; CDR3aa: CASSPRLRTGELFF; CDR3nt: TGTGCCAGCAGCCCGAGGTTACGCACCGGGGAGCTGTTTTTT
j_gene: TRBJ2-1; v_gene: TRBV11-2; abundance: .; d_gene: .; CDR3aa: CASSLGLTPYNEQFF; CDR3nt: TGTGCCAGCAGCTTAGGTCTTACTCCCTACAATGAGCAGTTCTTC
j_gene: TRBJ1-6; v_gene: TRBV5-1; abundance: .; d_gene: TRBD1; CDR3aa: CASSLADRDNSPLHF; CDR3nt: TGCGCCAGCAGCTTGGCTGACAGGGATAATTCACCCCTCCACTTT
j_gene: TRBJ2-7; v_gene: TRBV27; abundance: .; d_gene: .; CDR3aa: CASGPGSYEQYF; CDR3nt: TGTGCCAGCGGCCCGGGGAGTTACGAGCAGTACTTC